This TCR beta chain was recorded in a study of shared clonotypes between healthy human individuals. Study in general: There were three CD4 naive, three CD4 memory, two CD8 naive and one CD8 memory plates per donor. Study-level findings and limits: Clonotype sharing across donors was expected to vary with sequencing depth.

The assay was immunoSEQ multiplex PCR, and TCRdb's table has in-frame clones only and misses some. The sample lists roughly 2.1 million clones, roughly 91% seen once, with around 1.7% in the top ten. Concerning this clone: Antigen specificity is unknown.

Selected positively for CCR7 and CD45RO-negative, naive CD8 cells excluded terminally differentiated effector memory CD45RA+ cells. The CDR3 loop spans 14 amino acids. V was clipped by 4 bases and J by 0 bases, with 10 bases between them. From germline, CDR1 is SGHKS and CDR2 YYEKEE (reference sequence). Sample: naive CD8+ T cells from PBMCs. The V call is TRBV5-5, the J call TRBJ1-1; D unclear. The receptor comes from a man aged 18 to 29 in good health. Some clones in this sample may be carry-over from other donors' samples. CDR3 DNA sequence: TGTGCCAGCAGCAGAACAGATATGAACACTGAAGCTTTCTTT. The encoded protein is CASSRTDMNTEAFF.